This T cell receptor (beta chain) was recorded in a study of T cell changes during pregnancy in multiple sclerosis. Only in-frame clones appear in the TCRdb table, and some are missing; sequencing was by immunoSEQ multiplex PCR. The table lists 56,000 or so clones, around nine tenths of them singletons. From germline, CDR1 is LGHNT and CDR2 FRNRAP. CDR3 length equals 13 residues. Germline trimming cut 5 bases from V and 8 bases from J; bases unmatched to any gene: 7. This clone turned up a few times. The clonotype originates from a female donor with multiple sclerosis, enrolled in a pregnancy study. The sample here was peripheral blood, taken after pregnancy. The gene calls are TRBV12-5 and TRBJ1-2; 8 nucleotides match TRBD1. In DNA form, the CDR3 reads TGTGCTAGTGGTCCGTGGACAGGGAGCGGCTACACCTTC. It encodes CASGPWTGSGYTF.